This record looks at one TCR beta chain sequence and its context. The antigen is unknown. This record belongs to a study of T cell repertoires in cytomegalovirus infection. Study information: Both CMV infection and a matching HLA type were indicated by public TCR beta signatures.

Germline V gives CDR1 SGHTA, CDR2 FQGTGA. The CDR3 runs to 15 residues. The V gene lost 5 bases and the J gene lost 3 bases, with 16 bases spanning the gap. Findings and caveats of the study: CMV carriers with the relevant HLA were identified by cumulative public TCR beta family frequency. Across the ex vivo response, the dominant clonotypes were HLA-C-restricted CMV-specific TCR beta clonotypes.

TCRdb fed the reads into MiXCR, producing one record per CDR3 protein. This sample has 86,000 or so distinct CDR3 sequences, with roughly a quarter found just once. The clonotype originates from a human donor in good health (CMV status not recorded). Some clones in this sample may be carry-over from other donors' samples. The starting material was CD8+ T cells from cultured PBMCs, obtained from culture after CMV antigen stimulation. The V gene is TRBV7-3, the J gene TRBJ1-1; tentatively, D is TRBD1 (5 bases). CDR3 in amino acids: CASSPPGEWYTEAFF. DNA of the CDR3: TGTGCCAGCAGCCCGCCGGGGGAATGGTACACTGAAGCTTTCTTT.